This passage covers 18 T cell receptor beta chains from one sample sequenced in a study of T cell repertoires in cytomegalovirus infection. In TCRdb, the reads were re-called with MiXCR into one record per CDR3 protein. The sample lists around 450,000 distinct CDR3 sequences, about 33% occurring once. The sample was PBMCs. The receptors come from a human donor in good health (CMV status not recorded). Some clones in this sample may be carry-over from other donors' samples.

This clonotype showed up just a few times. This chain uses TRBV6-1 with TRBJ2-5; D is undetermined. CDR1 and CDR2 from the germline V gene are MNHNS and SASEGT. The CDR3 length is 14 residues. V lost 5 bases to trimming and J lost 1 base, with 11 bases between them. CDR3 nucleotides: TGTGCCAGCAGTTTGGTGGGAATCCAAGAGACCCAGTACTTC. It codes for CASSLVGIQETQYF.

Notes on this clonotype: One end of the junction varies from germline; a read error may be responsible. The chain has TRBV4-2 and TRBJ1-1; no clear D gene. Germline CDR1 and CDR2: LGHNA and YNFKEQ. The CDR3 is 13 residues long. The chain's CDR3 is CSSSQVGDTEAFF. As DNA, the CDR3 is TGTTCCAGCAGCCAAGTCGGAGACACTGAAGCTTTCTTT.

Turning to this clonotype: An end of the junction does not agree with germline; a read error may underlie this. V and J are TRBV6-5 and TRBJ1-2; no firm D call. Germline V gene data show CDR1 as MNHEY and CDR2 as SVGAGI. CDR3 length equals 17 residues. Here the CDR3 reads CASSYSFRTGLGYVYTF. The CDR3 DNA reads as TGTGCCAGCAGTTACTCGTTTCGGACCGGCCTCGGCTATGTCTACACCTTC.

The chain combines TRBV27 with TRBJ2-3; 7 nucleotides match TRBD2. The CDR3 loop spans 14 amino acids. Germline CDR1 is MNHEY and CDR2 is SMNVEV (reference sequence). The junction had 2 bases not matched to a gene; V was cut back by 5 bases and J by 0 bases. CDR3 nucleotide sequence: TGTGCCAGCAGTGGGACTATTAGCACAGATACGCAGTATTTT. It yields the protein CASSGTISTDTQYF.

CDR3 amino acids: CASSIDRGSNEQYF. The CDR3 bases are TGTGCCAGTAGTATAGACAGGGGGAGTAACGAGCAGTACTTC. This chain links TRBV19 with TRBJ2-7, with 7 bases fitting TRBD1. The ends lost 0 bases at V and 5 bases at J; junction bases unmatched: 4. The CDR3 contains 14 residues. In germline, CDR1 is LNHDA, CDR2 SQIVND (reference sequence).

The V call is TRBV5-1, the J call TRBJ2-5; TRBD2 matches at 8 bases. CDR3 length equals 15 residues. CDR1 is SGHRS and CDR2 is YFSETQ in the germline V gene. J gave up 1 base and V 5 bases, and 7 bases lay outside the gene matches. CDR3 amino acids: CASRVRGAIQETQYF. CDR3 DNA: TGCGCCAGCAGGGTGCGGGGGGCAATCCAAGAGACCCAGTACTTC.

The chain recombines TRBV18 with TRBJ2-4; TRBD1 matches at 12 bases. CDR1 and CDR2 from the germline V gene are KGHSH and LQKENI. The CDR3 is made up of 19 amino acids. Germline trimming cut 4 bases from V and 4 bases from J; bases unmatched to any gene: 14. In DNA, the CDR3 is TGTGCCAGCTCACGCCCCGGGACAGGGGGCCTGACCCGGAAAAACATTCAGTACTTC. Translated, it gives CASSRPGTGGLTRKNIQYF.

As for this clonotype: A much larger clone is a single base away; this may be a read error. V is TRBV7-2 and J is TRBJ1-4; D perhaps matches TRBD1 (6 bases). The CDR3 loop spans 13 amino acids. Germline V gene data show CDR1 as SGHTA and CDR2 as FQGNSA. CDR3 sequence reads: CVSKKGGGEKLFF. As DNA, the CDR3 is TGTGTCAGCAAGAAAGGAGGGGGTGAAAAACTGTTTTTT.

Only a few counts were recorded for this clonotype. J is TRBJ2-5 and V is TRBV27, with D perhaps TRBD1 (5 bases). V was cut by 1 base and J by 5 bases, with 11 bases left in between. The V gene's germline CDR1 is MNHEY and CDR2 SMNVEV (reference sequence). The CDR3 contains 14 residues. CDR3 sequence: CASSLLSGMETQYF. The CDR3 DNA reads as TGTGCCAGCAGTTTATTGTCAGGGATGGAGACCCAGTACTTC.

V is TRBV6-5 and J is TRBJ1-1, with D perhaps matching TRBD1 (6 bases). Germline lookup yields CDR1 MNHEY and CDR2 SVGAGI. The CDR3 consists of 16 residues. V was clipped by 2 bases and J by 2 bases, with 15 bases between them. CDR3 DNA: TGTGCCAGCAGTTACGAGGGGGGGGTTCCAAACACTGAAGCTTTCTTT. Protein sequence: CASSYEGGVPNTEAFF.

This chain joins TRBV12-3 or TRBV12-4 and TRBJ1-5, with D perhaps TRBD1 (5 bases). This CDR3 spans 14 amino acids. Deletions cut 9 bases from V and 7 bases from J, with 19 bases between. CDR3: CASREEGGGQPQHF. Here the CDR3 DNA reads TGTGCCAGTCGCGAAGAAGGTGGGGGACAGCCCCAGCATTTT.

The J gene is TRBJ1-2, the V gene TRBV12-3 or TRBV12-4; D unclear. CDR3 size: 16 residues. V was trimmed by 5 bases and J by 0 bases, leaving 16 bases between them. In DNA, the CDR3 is TGTGCCAGCAGTCCCCTCCCCACAGTGACTAACTATGGCTACACCTTC. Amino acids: CASSPLPTVTNYGYTF.

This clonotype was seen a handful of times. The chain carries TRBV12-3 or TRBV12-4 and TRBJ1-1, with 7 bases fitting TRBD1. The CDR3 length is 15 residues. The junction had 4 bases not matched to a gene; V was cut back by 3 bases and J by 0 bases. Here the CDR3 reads CASSFPGQMNTEAFF. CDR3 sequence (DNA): TGTGCCAGCAGTTTCCCGGGACAGATGAACACTGAAGCTTTCTTT.

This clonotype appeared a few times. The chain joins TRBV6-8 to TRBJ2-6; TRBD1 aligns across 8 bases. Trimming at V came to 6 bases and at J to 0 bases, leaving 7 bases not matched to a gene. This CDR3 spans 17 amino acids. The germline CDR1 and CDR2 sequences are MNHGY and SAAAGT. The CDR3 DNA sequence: TGTGCCAGCAGAAACCGACAGGGGAGCTCTGGGGCCAACGTCCTGACTTTC. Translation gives CASRNRQGSSGANVLTF.

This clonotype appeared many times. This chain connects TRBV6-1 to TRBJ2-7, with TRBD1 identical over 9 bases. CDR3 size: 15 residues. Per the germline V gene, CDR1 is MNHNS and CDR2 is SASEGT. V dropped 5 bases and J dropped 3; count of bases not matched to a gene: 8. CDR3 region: CASSWGQGENYEQYF. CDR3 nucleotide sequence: TGTGCCAGCAGTTGGGGACAGGGAGAGAACTACGAGCAGTACTTC.

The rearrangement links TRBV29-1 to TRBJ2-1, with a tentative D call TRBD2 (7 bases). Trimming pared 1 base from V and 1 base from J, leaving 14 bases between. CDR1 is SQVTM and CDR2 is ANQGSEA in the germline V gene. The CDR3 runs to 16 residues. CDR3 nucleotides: TGCAGCGTTGAAGGAGGAGCGGGGACATCCTACAATGAGCAGTTCTTC. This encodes CSVEGGAGTSYNEQFF.

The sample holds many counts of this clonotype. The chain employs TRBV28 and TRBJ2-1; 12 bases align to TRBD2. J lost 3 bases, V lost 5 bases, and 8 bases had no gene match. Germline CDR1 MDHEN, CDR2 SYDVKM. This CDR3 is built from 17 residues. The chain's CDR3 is CASSTSGGPLFYNEQFF. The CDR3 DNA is TGTGCCAGCAGTACTAGCGGGGGGCCTCTCTTCTACAATGAGCAGTTCTTC. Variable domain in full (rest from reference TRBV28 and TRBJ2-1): DVKVTQSSRYLVKRTGEKVFLECVQDMDHENMFWYRQDPGLGLRLIYFSYDVKMKEKGDIPEGYSVSREKKERFSLILESASTNQTSMYLCASSTSGGPLFYNEQFFGPGTRLTVL.

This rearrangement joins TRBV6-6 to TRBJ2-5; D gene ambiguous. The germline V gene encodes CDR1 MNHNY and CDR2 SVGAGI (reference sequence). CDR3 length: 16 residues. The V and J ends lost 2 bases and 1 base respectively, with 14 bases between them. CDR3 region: CASSYRVAGPQETQYF. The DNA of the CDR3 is TGTGCCAGCAGTTACCGGGTGGCAGGACCCCAAGAGACCCAGTACTTC.